These T cell receptor beta chains were read from a single sample in a study of blood T cells in healthy people across ages. TCRdb ran MiXCR on the 5' RACE reads and lists one entry per CDR3 protein. The data show hundreds of thousands of distinct CDR3 sequences, with about 34% seen just once and approximately 15% held by the top ten. The specimen was blood. The receptors derive from a woman aged 80 or older in good health. The CDR3 runs from the conserved cysteine through the conserved F or W. D genes are given only for firm matches. The size field is filled for only some rows; it gives once, few, many or a size class.

V gene	clone size	D gene	J gene	CDR3 protein	CDR3 DNA
TRBV2	many	-	TRBJ2-7	CASSPLEGINYEQYF	TGTGCCAGCAGCCCCCTGGAGGGGATAAACTACGAGCAGTACTTC
TRBV21-1	many	-	TRBJ1-2	CASSKDPGDYGYTF	TGTGCCAGCAGCAAGGACCCGGGGGACTATGGCTACACCTTC
TRBV5-6	once	TRBD2	TRBJ2-1	CASSELLLAGSGNEQFF	TGTGCCAGCAGCGAACTCCTACTAGCGGGCTCGGGGAATGAGCAGTTCTTC
TRBV7-2	-	-	TRBJ2-7	CASQSPGTSYEQYF	TGTGCCAGCCAATCGCCTGGGACCTCCTACGAGCAGTACTTC
TRBV19	few	TRBD2	TRBJ2-3	CASSIDLTSGGATDTQYF	TGTGCCAGTAGTATAGACCTAACTAGCGGGGGGGCCACAGATACGCAGTATTTT
TRBV20-1	many	-	TRBJ2-7	CSASSPGDEQYF	TGCAGTGCTAGTAGTCCAGGGGACGAGCAGTACTTC
TRBV6-1	few	-	TRBJ1-4	CASTELGENEELFF	TGTGCCAGCACCGAGCTGGGGGAGAACGAAGAACTGTTTTTT
TRBV4-1	many	TRBD1	TRBJ2-7	CASSQVGTGDEQYF	TGCGCCAGCAGCCAAGTCGGGACAGGGGACGAGCAGTACTTC
TRBV7-2	once	-	TRBJ2-4	CASSLGGDGRDIQYF	TGTGCCAGCAGCTTAGGCGGGGATGGGAGAGACATTCAGTACTTC
TRBV5-6	once	-	TRBJ1-5	CASSLFGQGGGNQPQHF	TGTGCCAGCAGCTTGTTCGGCCAGGGTGGAGGAAATCAGCCCCAGCATTTT
TRBV19	few	-	TRBJ1-5	CASSIEGRSNQPQHF	TGTGCCAGTAGTATCGAGGGTCGGAGCAATCAGCCCCAGCATTTT
TRBV7-9	-	TRBD1	TRBJ1-4	CASSPGQGAEEKLFF	TGTGCCAGCAGCCCCGGGCAGGGGGCGGAAGAAAAACTGTTTTTT
TRBV20-1	-	-	TRBJ1-1	CSARGTAYTEAFF	TGCAGTGCTAGAGGGACAGCGTACACTGAAGCTTTCTTT
TRBV6-4	-	-	TRBJ2-1	CASSDSTTTTDEQFF	TGTGCCAGCAGTGACTCTACTACAACTACAGATGAGCAGTTCTTC
TRBV20-1	few	-	TRBJ1-4	CSATEGGEKLFF	TGCAGTGCCACGGAGGGTGGGGAAAAACTGTTTTTT
TRBV2	once	-	TRBJ1-2	CASLQGQQYGYTF	TGTGCCAGCCTTCAAGGACAGCAGTATGGCTACACCTTC
TRBV7-2	-	-	TRBJ1-5	CACSPLRDQPQHF	TGTGCCTGCAGCCCCCTGAGGGATCAGCCCCAGCATTTT
TRBV6-1	many	-	TRBJ2-5	CASSWGRETQYF	TGTGCCAGCAGTTGGGGAAGGGAGACCCAGTACTTC
TRBV5-1	many	-	TRBJ2-7	CASSSGGGNEQYF	TGCGCCAGCAGCTCCGGTGGCGGTAACGAGCAGTACTTC
TRBV3-1	few	TRBD2	TRBJ2-3	CASSHSGRGDTQYF	TGTGCCAGCAGCCATAGCGGGAGAGGGGATACGCAGTATTTT
TRBV19	few	-	TRBJ1-2	CASRTGERNGYTF	TGTGCCAGTAGGACGGGGGAAAGGAATGGCTACACCTTC
TRBV7-9	few	TRBD1	TRBJ2-1	CASSSGDRGQFF	TGTGCCAGCAGCTCTGGGGACAGGGGACAGTTCTTC
TRBV2	-	-	TRBJ1-2	CASSETRTYGYTF	TGTGCCAGCAGTGAAACACGAACCTATGGCTACACCTTC
TRBV5-6	many	-	TRBJ2-5	CASTMDQETQYF	TGTGCCAGCACCATGGACCAAGAGACCCAGTACTTC
TRBV9	many	TRBD2	TRBJ2-3	CASSVTPRTSGSTDTQYF	TGTGCCAGCAGCGTAACCCCGCGGACTAGCGGTAGCACAGATACGCAGTATTTT
TRBV5-1	many	TRBD2	TRBJ2-7	CASTRTSGAYEQYF	TGCGCCAGCACCAGGACTAGCGGGGCCTACGAGCAGTACTTC
TRBV7-2	-	TRBD2	TRBJ2-1	CASSSISSGIGDEQFF	TGTGCCAGCAGCTCTATCTCTAGCGGGATAGGCGATGAGCAGTTCTTC
TRBV7-2	few	TRBD1	TRBJ1-6	CASSLGFSGQQNNSPLHF	TGTGCCAGCAGCTTAGGGTTTTCGGGACAGCAAAACAATTCACCCCTCCACTTT
TRBV7-2	many	-	TRBJ2-3	CASSYELVPDTQYF	TGTGCCAGCAGCTACGAATTGGTCCCGGATACGCAGTATTTT
TRBV3-1	few	TRBD2	TRBJ2-1	CASSQDHRAGGRETQFF	TGTGCCAGCAGTCAAGATCACCGAGCGGGGGGAAGGGAGACCCAGTTCTTC
TRBV28	many	-	TRBJ2-1	CASSFRSTDNEQFF	TGTGCCAGCAGTTTTCGATCGACCGACAATGAGCAGTTCTTC
TRBV27	-	TRBD1	TRBJ2-3	CACSLRRQGRGTDTQYF	TGTGCCTGCAGTCTAAGACGACAGGGGCGAGGGACAGATACGCAGTATTTT
TRBV3-1	few	-	TRBJ2-1	CASSQGYGQFF	TGTGCCAGCAGCCAAGGTTATGGGCAGTTCTTC
TRBV3-1	many	-	TRBJ2-7	CASSQRGYEQYF	TGTGCCAGCAGCCAACGGGGCTACGAGCAGTACTTC
TRBV3-1	many	TRBD1	TRBJ1-2	CASSQDWDSSGGYTF	TGTGCCAGCAGCCAAGATTGGGACAGCTCGGGTGGCTACACCTTC
TRBV29-1	many	TRBD1	TRBJ2-3	CSTGTGGADTQYF	TGCAGCACTGGGACAGGGGGCGCAGATACGCAGTATTTT
TRBV4-2	-	TRBD2	TRBJ2-2	CASSHDTSGANTGELFF	TGTGCCAGCAGCCACGATACTAGCGGGGCGAACACCGGGGAGCTGTTTTTT
TRBV20-1	-	TRBD2	TRBJ2-7	CSARDSSGLTNNEQYF	TGCAGTGCTAGGGACTCTAGCGGACTAACTAACAATGAGCAGTACTTC
TRBV9	many	-	TRBJ2-1	CASSVREGPNEQFF	TGTGCCAGCAGCGTACGTGAGGGCCCCAATGAGCAGTTCTTC
TRBV6-2/TRBV6-3	few	-	TRBJ1-1	CASSYSEYRAMNTEAFF	TGTGCCAGCAGTTATTCGGAGTACAGGGCTATGAACACTGAAGCTTTCTTT
TRBV30	-	TRBD2	TRBJ2-7	CAWSSGTDYGQYF	TGTGCCTGGAGTAGCGGGACGGATTATGGGCAGTACTTC
TRBV20-1	many	TRBD2	TRBJ2-1	CSAYRTSGYNEQFF	TGCAGTGCATACCGGACTAGCGGTTACAATGAGCAGTTCTTC